Presented here are 28 T cell receptor beta chains from one specimen sequenced in a study of graft-versus-host responses after intestinal transplantation. TCRdb's table, derived via immunoSEQ multiplex PCR, lists solely in-frame clones and lacks some. The sample shows 15,000 to 20,000 clones, about a third of them seen only once. The source was alloreactive CD4+ T cells from a mixed lymphocyte reaction culture, collected before transplantation. Subset given: CFSE-low proliferating T cells sorted from roughly six-day pre-transplant mixed lymphocyte reaction (GvH or HvG direction). The receptors originated from a human patient who was an organ donor for intestinal transplantation.

This clone has a handful of counts. The chain couples TRBV30 to TRBJ2-7; TRBD2 aligns across 7 bases. The length of the CDR3 is 15 residues. Germline CDR1 reads GTSNPN; CDR2 reads SVGIG (reference sequence). Germline trimming cut 4 bases from V and 5 bases from J; bases unmatched to any gene: 14. CDR3 in amino acids: CAWTLEREGPHEQYF. In DNA, the CDR3 is TGTGCCTGGACCCTAGAGAGGGAGGGTCCTCACGAGCAGTACTTC.

V gene TRBV7-2 combines with J gene TRBJ2-1; D remains ambiguous. The germline V gene has CDR1 SGHTA and CDR2 FQGNSA. The V end lost 1 base, the J end lost 0 bases, and 1 base lay between the germline ends. The CDR3 runs to 13 residues. CDR3 amino acids: CASSLGSYNEQFF. The CDR3 DNA is TGTGCCAGCAGCTTAGGCTCCTACAATGAGCAGTTCTTC.

The genes are TRBV6-6 and TRBJ2-7; 8 nucleotides align to TRBD1. CDR1 and CDR2 (germline): MNHNY, SVGAGI (reference sequence). The CDR3 spans 14 residues. The trim removed 6 bases at V and 7 bases at J, leaving 11 bases unmatched. The CDR3 nucleotides read TGTGCCAGCAGCCTCGGGACAGGCGGATGGGAGCAGTACTTC. It specifies CASSLGTGGWEQYF.

This clone was counted only a few times. The chain has TRBV14 and TRBJ2-7; no definite D call. Germline CDR1 is SGHDN and CDR2 is FVKESK. This CDR3 has 20 amino acids. Trimming took 2 bases from V and 0 from J, leaving 26 bases between them. The CDR3 sequence is CASSQWLGSLKTYHSYEQYF. For the CDR3, the DNA is TGTGCCAGCAGCCAATGGTTGGGCAGCCTTAAGACCTACCACTCCTACGAGCAGTACTTC.

The rearrangement links TRBV28 to TRBJ2-5; D not resolved. The ends were cut back, 5 bases at V and 1 base at J, with 11 bases in the middle. The CDR3 consists of 14 residues. CDR1 is MDHEN, CDR2 SYDVKM, per germline. The CDR3 DNA reads as TGTGCCAGCAGTCCTTACAATTTCCAAGAGACCCAGTACTTC. Protein product: CASSPYNFQETQYF. Using reference TRBV28 and TRBJ2-5 for the parts outside the CDR3, the full variable domain is DVKVTQSSRYLVKRTGEKVFLECVQDMDHENMFWYRQDPGLGLRLIYFSYDVKMKEKGDIPEGYSVSREKKERFSLILESASTNQTSMYLCASSPYNFQETQYFGPGTRLLVL.

The rearrangement joins TRBV5-4 to TRBJ1-2; possibly TRBD1 for D (5 bases). This CDR3 has 14 amino acids. Germline CDR1 SGHNT, CDR2 YYREEE (reference sequence). V lost 3 bases and J lost 0, with 9 bases in between. In DNA form, the CDR3 reads TGTGCCAGCAGCTCCCCGGGGCCTAACTATGGCTACACCTTC. It encodes CASSSPGPNYGYTF.

The chain carries TRBV28 and TRBJ1-3; D is ambiguous. This CDR3 is 14 amino acids long. The V and J ends lost 3 bases and 0 bases respectively, with 6 bases between them. Per germline, CDR1 MDHEN and CDR2 SYDVKM. The CDR3 protein is CASSFRNSGNTIYF. CDR3 in DNA: TGTGCCAGCAGTTTCCGGAACTCTGGAAACACCATATATTTT.

This clone was seen once. V gene TRBV7-2 combines with J gene TRBJ2-7, with D perhaps TRBD2 (6 bases). From germline, CDR1 is SGHTA and CDR2 FQGNSA. Trimming took off 7 bases at V and 9 bases at J, with 25 bases between the two ends. CDR3 length: 15 amino acids. The CDR3 bases are TGTGCCAGCACCGACCTTAGCGGTTGGGACCACGGGCAGTACTTC. Encoded protein: CASTDLSGWDHGQYF.

The chain combines TRBV7-2 with TRBJ2-3; D tentatively reads TRBD1 or TRBD2 (7 bases each). V lost 3 bases to trimming and J lost 5 bases, with 12 bases between them. Germline V gene sequence: CDR1 SGHTA, CDR2 FQGNSA. The CDR3 runs 14 residues. The CDR3 sequence: CASSLGGGGDTQYF. The CDR3 DNA is TGTGCCAGCAGCTTGGGAGGGGGCGGAGATACGCAGTATTTT.

This clone was detected only a few times. The CDR3, as DNA: TGTGCCACCACCTCAATGGGACAGGGGGGCCAGCCCCAGCATTTT. It encodes CATTSMGQGGQPQHF. This rearrangement joins TRBV15 to TRBJ1-5; the match to TRBD1 covers 11 bases. Trimming cost V 7 bases and J 7 bases; bases outside gene matches: 9. Germline V gives CDR1 LNHNV, CDR2 YYDKDF (reference sequence). The CDR3 totals 15 residues.

Here the CDR3 DNA reads TGTGCCAGCAGCCTGGGTTACGGTAGCGGGCAACCCTACGAGCAGTACTTC. Its protein is CASSLGYGSGQPYEQYF. This rearrangement joins TRBV7-9 to TRBJ2-7; TRBD2 aligns across 7 bases. Germline CDR1 and CDR2: SEHNR and FQNEAQ (reference sequence). V lost 5 bases to trimming and J lost 2 bases; unmatched junction nucleotides: 15. There are 17 residues in the CDR3. Full variable domain (missing parts from reference TRBV7-9 and TRBJ2-7): DTGVSQNPRHKITKRGQNVTFRCDPISEHNRLYWYRQTLGQGPEFLTYFQNEAQLEKSRLLSDRFSAERPKGSFSTLEIQRTEQGDSAMYLCASSLGYGSGQPYEQYFGPGTRLTVT.

The gene calls are TRBV4-3 and TRBJ1-2; the D gene is possibly TRBD1 (6 bases). CDR1 and CDR2 (germline): LGHNA, YSLEER. V shed 2 bases and J shed 5 bases, with 12 bases lying between them. The CDR3 runs to 14 residues. CDR3 sequence reads: CASSQSPGAYGYTF. DNA for the CDR3: TGCGCCAGCAGCCAATCCCCAGGGGCATATGGCTACACCTTC.

This chain links TRBV5-1 with TRBJ1-1; D not resolved. The CDR3 length is 13 residues. Trimming left V 4 bases short and J 1 base short, with 8 bases between. Germline V gives CDR1 SGHRS, CDR2 YFSETQ. Written as DNA, the CDR3 is TGCGCCAGCAGCCCTGGGAAGAACACTGAAGCTTTCTTT. It is translated as CASSPGKNTEAFF.

The genes are TRBV2 and TRBJ2-7, with D perhaps matching TRBD1 (5 bases). The length of the CDR3 is 11 residues. With 10 bases removed from V and 3 bases from J, the gap between germline ends came to 10 bases. Germline CDR1 is SNHLY and CDR2 is FYNNEI. The CDR3, as DNA: TGTGCCACCAGACAGCACTACGAGCAGTACTTC. Its translation is CATRQHYEQYF.

There are a few counts of this clone. The V gene is TRBV15, the J gene TRBJ1-3; 7 nucleotides agree with TRBD1. Unmatched junction bases numbered 1, after V lost 0 bases and J lost 2 bases. The CDR3 totals 15 residues. Germline CDR1 LNHNV, CDR2 YYDKDF (reference sequence). The CDR3 spells CATSRDRGTGNTIYF. The CDR3 nucleotides read TGTGCCACCAGCAGAGACAGGGGGACTGGAAACACCATATATTTT.

This clone showed up just a few times. This sequence joins TRBV6-5 and TRBJ1-2; TRBD1 is a possible D gene (6 bases). The CDR3 spans 15 residues. Germline CDR1 reads MNHEY; CDR2 reads SVGAGI. Trimming left V 0 bases short and J 3 bases short, with 11 bases between. The CDR3 region has the DNA TGTGCCAGCAGTTACTCGGGACAAGAGGACTATGGCTACACCTTC. Translating gives CASSYSGQEDYGYTF.

This clone was picked up a small number of times. The genes are TRBV4-3 and TRBJ2-1; TRBD2 agrees at 9 bases. V was pared by 2 bases and J by 0 bases, with 5 bases of the junction left unmatched. This CDR3 has 17 residues. CDR1 LGHNA and CDR2 YSLEER come from the germline V gene. The DNA for the CDR3 is TGCGCCAGCAGCCAATCCCTAGCGGGAAGCTCCTACAATGAGCAGTTCTTC. Its protein product is CASSQSLAGSSYNEQFF.

This chain connects TRBV10-3 to TRBJ2-3; D is possibly TRBD2 (5 bases). Trimming pared 8 bases from V and 0 bases from J, leaving 6 bases between. CDR1 is ENHRY and CDR2 is SYGVKD in the germline V gene. This CDR3 has 12 amino acids. In nucleotides, the CDR3 is TGTGCCATCGCTAGCAGCACAGATACGCAGTATTTT. Amino acid sequence: CAIASSTDTQYF.

The CDR3 bases are TGTGCCAGCAGCCCAAGACAGGGTAGCTACGAGCAGTACTTC. This encodes CASSPRQGSYEQYF. The chain couples TRBV6-1 to TRBJ2-7; TRBD1 agrees at 7 bases. The CDR3 runs to 14 residues. J gave up 3 bases and V 6 bases, and 8 bases lay outside the gene matches. The germline gives CDR1 MNHNS, CDR2 SASEGT.

The chain joins TRBV27 to TRBJ1-3; D ambiguous. This CDR3 has 15 residues. The V gene's germline CDR1 is MNHEY and CDR2 SMNVEV (reference sequence). V was pared by 0 bases and J by 3 bases, with 9 bases between. Here the CDR3 DNA reads TGTGCCAGCAGTTTATCGCCCGGTTTTGGAAACACCATATATTTT. It specifies CASSLSPGFGNTIYF.

This clone was counted a few times. The V gene is TRBV7-2, the J gene TRBJ1-2; 7 bases align to TRBD1. Germline V gene lookup returns CDR1 SGHTA and CDR2 FQGNSA. CDR3 size: 15 residues. Germline trimming cut 3 bases from V and 8 bases from J; bases unmatched to any gene: 12. CDR3 DNA sequence: TGTGCCAGCAGCTTGGGGACAGTTGTGGTACGGGGCTACACCTTC. Encoded protein: CASSLGTVVVRGYTF.

This clone qualifies as medium-sized (0.01 to 0.1%). The rearrangement joins TRBV7-2 to TRBJ2-7; the match to TRBD2 covers 14 bases. The CDR3 runs 16 residues. Germline V lookup: CDR1 SGHTA, CDR2 FQGNSA. Germline trimming cut 1 base from V and 5 bases from J; bases unmatched to any gene: 4. DNA of the CDR3: TGTGCCAGCAGCTTAGGACTAGCGGGAGGGTCCCACGAGCAGTACTTC. It yields the protein CASSLGLAGGSHEQYF.

The chain has TRBV2 and TRBJ1-2; 9 nucleotides match TRBD1. The junction had 2 bases not matched to a gene; V was cut back by 4 bases and J by 8 bases. Germline loops: CDR1 SNHLY, CDR2 FYNNEI. The CDR3 runs 12 residues. CDR3 region: CASSGDRVGYTF. CDR3 nucleotide sequence: TGTGCCAGCAGTGGGGACAGGGTCGGCTACACCTTC. The full variable domain, with the rest looked up from reference TRBV2 and TRBJ1-2, is EPEVTQTPSHQVTQMGQEVILRCVPISNHLYFYWYRQILGQKVEFLVSFYNNEISEKSEIFDDQFSVERPDGSNFTLKIRSTKLEDSAMYFCASSGDRVGYTFGSGTRLTVV.

The chain has TRBV5-6 and TRBJ2-4; 7 nucleotides match TRBD2. Germline V CDR1 and CDR2: SGHDT, YYEEEE. V shed 2 bases, J shed 10 bases, and the junction held 6 bases outside the gene matches. The CDR3 length is 13 residues. CDR3 region: CASSFERGRIQYF. The CDR3 DNA sequence: TGTGCCAGCAGCTTTGAGCGGGGAAGGATTCAGTACTTC.

The rearrangement joins TRBV2 to TRBJ2-7; a weak D match, TRBD1 (8 bases). Germline V gene sequence: CDR1 SNHLY, CDR2 FYNNEI. This CDR3 region has 15 residues. The V end lost 5 bases, the J end lost 2 bases, and 16 bases lay between the germline ends. CDR3 sequence (DNA): TGTGCCAGCAGTCAACAGGGGGGGAAAACCTACGAGCAGTACTTC. Protein: CASSQQGGKTYEQYF.

Within the sample, this clone is medium-sized (0.01 to 0.1%). This chain joins TRBV5-4 and TRBJ2-2, with D tentatively TRBD2 (6 bases). This CDR3 comprises 16 residues. Germline V gene lookup returns CDR1 SGHNT and CDR2 YYREEE (reference sequence). The ends were cut back, 0 bases at V and 5 bases at J, with 14 bases in the middle. This chain's CDR3 is CASSLGGAGRTGELFF. The CDR3 region has the DNA TGTGCCAGCAGCTTGGGCGGCGCGGGAAGGACCGGGGAGCTGTTTTTT.

A single count supports this clone. This chain links TRBV7-2 with TRBJ2-1, with a weak D call TRBD1 (6 bases). V gave up 2 bases and J gave up 3 bases, with 8 bases separating them. The CDR3 extends over 14 amino acids. The germline CDR1 and CDR2 sequences are SGHTA and FQGNSA. The CDR3 region is CASSLRQVYNEQFF. The CDR3 coding sequence is TGTGCCAGCAGCTTACGACAGGTCTACAATGAGCAGTTCTTC.

By sample fraction, this clone is medium-sized. The V gene is TRBV29-1, the J gene TRBJ2-2; TRBD1 matches at 8 bases. The CDR3 covers 12 residues. Germline V gene lookup returns CDR1 SQVTM and CDR2 ANQGSEA. The trim removed 6 bases at V and 6 bases at J, leaving 3 bases unmatched. The CDR3 sequence: CSVRGLAGELFF. CDR3 DNA sequence: TGCAGCGTCAGGGGGCTAGCCGGGGAGCTGTTTTTT.